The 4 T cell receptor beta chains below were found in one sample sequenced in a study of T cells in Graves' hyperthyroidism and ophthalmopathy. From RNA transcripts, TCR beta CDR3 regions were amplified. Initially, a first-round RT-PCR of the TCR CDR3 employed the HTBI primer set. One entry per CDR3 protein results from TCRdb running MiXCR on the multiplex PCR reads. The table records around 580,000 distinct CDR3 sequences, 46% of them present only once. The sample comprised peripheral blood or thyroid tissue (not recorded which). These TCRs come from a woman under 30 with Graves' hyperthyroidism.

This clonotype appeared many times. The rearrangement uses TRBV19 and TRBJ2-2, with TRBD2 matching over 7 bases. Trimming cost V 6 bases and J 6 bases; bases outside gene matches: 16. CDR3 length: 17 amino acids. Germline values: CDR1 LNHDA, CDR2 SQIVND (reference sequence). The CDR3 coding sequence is TGTGCCAGTAGGTCGGAGAGGACTAGGAACGTCGCCGGGGAGCTGTTTTTT. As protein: CASRSERTRNVAGELFF.

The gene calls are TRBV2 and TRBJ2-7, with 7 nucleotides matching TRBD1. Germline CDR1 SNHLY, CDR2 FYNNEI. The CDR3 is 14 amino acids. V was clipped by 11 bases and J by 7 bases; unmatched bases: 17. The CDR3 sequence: CALYWGRGGNEQYF. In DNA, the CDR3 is TGTGCCCTCTACTGGGGGAGAGGGGGCAATGAGCAGTACTTC.

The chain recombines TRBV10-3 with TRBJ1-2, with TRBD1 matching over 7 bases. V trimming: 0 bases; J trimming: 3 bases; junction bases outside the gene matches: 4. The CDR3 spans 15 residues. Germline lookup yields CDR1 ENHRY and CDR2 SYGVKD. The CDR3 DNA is TGTGCCATCAGTGAGTCCGGGACAGAAGACTATGGCTACACCTTC. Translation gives CAISESGTEDYGYTF.

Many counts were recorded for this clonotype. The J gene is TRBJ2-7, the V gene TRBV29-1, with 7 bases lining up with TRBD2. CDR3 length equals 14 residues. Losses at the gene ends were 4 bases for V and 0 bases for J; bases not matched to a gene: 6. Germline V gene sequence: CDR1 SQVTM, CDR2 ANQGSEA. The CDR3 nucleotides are TGCAGCGTTGTGACTAGCTTTCGCTCCTACGAGCAGTACTTC. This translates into CSVVTSFRSYEQYF.